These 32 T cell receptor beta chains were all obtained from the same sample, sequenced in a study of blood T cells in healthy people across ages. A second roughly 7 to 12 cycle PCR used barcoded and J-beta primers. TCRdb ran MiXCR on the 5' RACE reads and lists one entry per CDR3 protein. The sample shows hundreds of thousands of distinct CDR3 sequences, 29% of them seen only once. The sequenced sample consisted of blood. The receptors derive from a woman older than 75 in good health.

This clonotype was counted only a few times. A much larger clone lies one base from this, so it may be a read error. Written as DNA, the CDR3 is TGTGCCAGCAGCTCCCCTCAGGGGTTCTACAATGAGCAGTACTTC. Protein sequence: CASSSPQGFYNEQYF. The chain joins TRBV7-9 to TRBJ2-1; tentative D call: TRBD1 (6 bases). Judging by the DNA end, TRBJ2-7 fits better; the J call may be wrong. This CDR3 is 15 amino acids long. CDR1 is SEHNR and CDR2 is FQNEAQ in the germline V gene (reference sequence).

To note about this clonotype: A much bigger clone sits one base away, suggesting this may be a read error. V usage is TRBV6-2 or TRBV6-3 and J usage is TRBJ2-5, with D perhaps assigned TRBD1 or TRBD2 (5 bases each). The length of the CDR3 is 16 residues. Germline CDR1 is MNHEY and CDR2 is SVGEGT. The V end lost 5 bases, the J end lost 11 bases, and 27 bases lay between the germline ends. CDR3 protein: CASSPPGLHLSNEQYF. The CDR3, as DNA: TGTGCCAGCAGTCCGCCGGGGCTACACCTAAGCAATGAGCAGTACTTC.

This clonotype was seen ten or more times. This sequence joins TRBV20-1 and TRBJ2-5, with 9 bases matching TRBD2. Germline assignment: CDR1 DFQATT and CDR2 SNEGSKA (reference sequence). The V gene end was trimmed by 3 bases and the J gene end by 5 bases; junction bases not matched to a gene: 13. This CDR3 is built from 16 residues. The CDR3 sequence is CSASPRLRGGRETQYF. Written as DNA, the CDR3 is TGCAGTGCTAGTCCTCGCCTGCGGGGGGGTCGGGAGACCCAGTACTTC.

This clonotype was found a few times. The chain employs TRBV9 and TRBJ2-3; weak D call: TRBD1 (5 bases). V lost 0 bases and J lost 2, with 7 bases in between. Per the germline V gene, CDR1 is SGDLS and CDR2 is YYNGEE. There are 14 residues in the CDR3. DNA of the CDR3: TGTGCCAGCAGCGTAGGGGGCGTCACAGATACGCAGTATTTT. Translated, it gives CASSVGGVTDTQYF.

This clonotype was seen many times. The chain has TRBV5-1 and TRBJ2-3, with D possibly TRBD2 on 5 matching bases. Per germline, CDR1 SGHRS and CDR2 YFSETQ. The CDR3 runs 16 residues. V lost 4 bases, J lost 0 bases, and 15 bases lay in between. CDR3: CASSTGNPLSTDTQYF. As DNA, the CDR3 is TGCGCCAGCAGCACCGGGAATCCCCTAAGCACAGATACGCAGTATTTT.

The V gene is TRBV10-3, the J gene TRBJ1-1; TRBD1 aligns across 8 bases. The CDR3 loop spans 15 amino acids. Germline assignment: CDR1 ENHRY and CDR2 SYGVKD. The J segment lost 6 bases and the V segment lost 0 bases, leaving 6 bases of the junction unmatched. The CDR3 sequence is CAISESDRVGAEAFF. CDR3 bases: TGTGCCATCAGTGAGTCGGACAGGGTCGGGGCTGAAGCTTTCTTT.

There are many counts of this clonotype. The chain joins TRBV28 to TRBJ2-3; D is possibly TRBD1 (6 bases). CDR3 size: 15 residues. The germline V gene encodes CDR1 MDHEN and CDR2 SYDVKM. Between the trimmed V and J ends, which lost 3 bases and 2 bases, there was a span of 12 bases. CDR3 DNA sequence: TGTGCCAGCAGTTTCCAGGGGCCTTCCACAGATACGCAGTATTTT. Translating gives CASSFQGPSTDTQYF.

For the CDR3, the DNA is TGTGCCACCAGACAGGGGGACACCGGGGAGCTGTTTTTT. Translated, it gives CATRQGDTGELFF. V usage is TRBV24-1 and J usage is TRBJ2-2; 8 bases are a match to TRBD1. This CDR3 is built from 13 residues. The J segment lost 3 bases and the V segment lost 7 bases, leaving 0 bases of the junction unmatched. Per germline, CDR1 KGHDR and CDR2 SFDVKD.

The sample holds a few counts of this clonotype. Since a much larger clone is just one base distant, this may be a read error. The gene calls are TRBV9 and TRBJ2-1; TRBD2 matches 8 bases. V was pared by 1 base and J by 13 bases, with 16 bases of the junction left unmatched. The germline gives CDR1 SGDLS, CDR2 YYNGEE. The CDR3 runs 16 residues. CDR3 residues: CASSVTGGAFQETQFF. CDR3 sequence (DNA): TGTGCCAGCAGCGTAACCGGGGGGGCATTCCAAGAGACCCAGTTCTTC. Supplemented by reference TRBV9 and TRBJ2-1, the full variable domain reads DSGVTQTPKHLITATGQRVTLRCSPRSGDLSVYWYQQSLDQGLQFLIQYYNGEERAKGNILERFSAQQFPDLHSELNLSSLELGDSALYFCASSVTGGAFQETQFFGPGTRLTVL.

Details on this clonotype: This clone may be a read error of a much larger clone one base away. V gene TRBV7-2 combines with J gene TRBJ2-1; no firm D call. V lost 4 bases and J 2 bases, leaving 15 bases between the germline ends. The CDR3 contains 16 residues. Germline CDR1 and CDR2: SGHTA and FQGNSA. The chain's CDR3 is CASSSRRGVAYNEQFF. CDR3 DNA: TGTGCCAGCAGCTCACGCCGTGGCGTAGCCTACAATGAGCAGTTCTTC.

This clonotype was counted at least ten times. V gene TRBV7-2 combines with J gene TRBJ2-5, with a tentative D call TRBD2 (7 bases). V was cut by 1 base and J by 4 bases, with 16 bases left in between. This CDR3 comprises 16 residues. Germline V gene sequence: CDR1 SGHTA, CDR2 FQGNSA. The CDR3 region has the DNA TGTGCCAGCAGCTTAGGGAATGGGGGGGCCGGAGAGACCCAGTACTTC. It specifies CASSLGNGGAGETQYF. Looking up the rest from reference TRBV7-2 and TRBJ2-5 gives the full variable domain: GAGVSQSPSNKVTEKGKDVELRCDPISGHTALYWYRQSLGQGLEFLIYFQGNSAPDKSGLPSDRFSAERTGGSVSTLTIQRTQQEDSAVYLCASSLGNGGAGETQYFGPGTRLLVL.

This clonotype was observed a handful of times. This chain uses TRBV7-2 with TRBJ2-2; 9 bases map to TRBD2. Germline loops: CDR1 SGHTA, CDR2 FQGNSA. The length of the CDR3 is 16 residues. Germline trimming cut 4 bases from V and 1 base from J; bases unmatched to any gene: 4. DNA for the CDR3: TGTGCCAGCAGCTACTTTAGCGGGGGGAACACCGGGGAGCTGTTTTTT. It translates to CASSYFSGGNTGELFF.

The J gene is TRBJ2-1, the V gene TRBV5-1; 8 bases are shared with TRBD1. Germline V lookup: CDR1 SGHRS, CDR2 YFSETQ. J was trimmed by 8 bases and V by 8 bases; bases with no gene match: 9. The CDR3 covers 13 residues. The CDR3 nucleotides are TGCGCCAGTTTCCAGGGGGCGAGCGATGAGCAGTTCTTC. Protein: CASFQGASDEQFF.

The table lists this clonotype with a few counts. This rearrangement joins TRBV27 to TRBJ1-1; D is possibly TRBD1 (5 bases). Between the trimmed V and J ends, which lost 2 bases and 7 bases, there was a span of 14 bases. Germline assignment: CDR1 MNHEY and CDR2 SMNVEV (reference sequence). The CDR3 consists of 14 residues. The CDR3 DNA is TGTGCCAGCAGTTTAATAGGGACGCGTTTTGAAGCTTTCTTT. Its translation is CASSLIGTRFEAFF.

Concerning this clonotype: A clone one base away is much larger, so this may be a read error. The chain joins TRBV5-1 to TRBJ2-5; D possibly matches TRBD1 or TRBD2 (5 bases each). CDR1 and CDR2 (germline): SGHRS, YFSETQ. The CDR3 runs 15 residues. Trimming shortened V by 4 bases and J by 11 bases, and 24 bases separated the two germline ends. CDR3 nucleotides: TGCGCCAGCAGCATCACCGGGACCACGAAGGATGAGCAGTACTTC. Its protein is CASSITGTTKDEQYF.

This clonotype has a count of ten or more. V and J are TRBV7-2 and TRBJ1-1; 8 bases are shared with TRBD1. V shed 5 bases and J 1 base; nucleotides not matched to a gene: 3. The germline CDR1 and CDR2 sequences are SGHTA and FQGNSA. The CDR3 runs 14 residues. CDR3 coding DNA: TGTGCCAGCAGCCTACAGGGGGGGAACACTGAAGCTTTCTTT. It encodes CASSLQGGNTEAFF.

For the CDR3, the DNA is TGTGCCAGCAGTGCTTTCCGGGACAGGAACACAGATACGCAGTATTTT. It encodes CASSAFRDRNTDTQYF. The chain combines TRBV6-1 with TRBJ2-3; TRBD1 matches at 8 bases. Trimming cost V 4 bases and J 2 bases; bases outside gene matches: 8. The CDR3 runs to 16 residues. The germline V gene encodes CDR1 MNHNS and CDR2 SASEGT.

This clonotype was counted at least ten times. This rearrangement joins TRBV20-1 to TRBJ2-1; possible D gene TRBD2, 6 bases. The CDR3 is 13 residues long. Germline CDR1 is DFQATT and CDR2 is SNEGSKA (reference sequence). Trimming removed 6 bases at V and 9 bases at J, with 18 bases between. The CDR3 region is CSASTGTFAEQFF. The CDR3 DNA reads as TGCAGTGCCTCCACCGGGACTTTTGCTGAGCAGTTCTTC.

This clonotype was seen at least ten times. This CDR3 is CATSLGGQETQYF. The CDR3 DNA reads as TGTGCCACCAGTTTGGGGGGCCAAGAGACCCAGTACTTC. The chain joins TRBV24-1 to TRBJ2-5; possible D gene TRBD2, 6 bases. V lost 6 bases and J 1 base, leaving 8 bases between the germline ends. CDR1 and CDR2 (germline): KGHDR, SFDVKD. The CDR3 length is 13 residues.

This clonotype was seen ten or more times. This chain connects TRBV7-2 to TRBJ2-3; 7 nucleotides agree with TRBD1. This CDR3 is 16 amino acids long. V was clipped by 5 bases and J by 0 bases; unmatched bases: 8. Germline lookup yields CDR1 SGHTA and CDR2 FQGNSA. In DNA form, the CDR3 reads TGTGCCAGCAGCGCCCGACAGGGTGGGAGCACAGATACGCAGTATTTT. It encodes CASSARQGGSTDTQYF. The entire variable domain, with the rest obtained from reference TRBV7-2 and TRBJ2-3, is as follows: GAGVSQSPSNKVTEKGKDVELRCDPISGHTALYWYRQSLGQGLEFLIYFQGNSAPDKSGLPSDRFSAERTGGSVSTLTIQRTQQEDSAVYLCASSARQGGSTDTQYFGPGTRLTVL.

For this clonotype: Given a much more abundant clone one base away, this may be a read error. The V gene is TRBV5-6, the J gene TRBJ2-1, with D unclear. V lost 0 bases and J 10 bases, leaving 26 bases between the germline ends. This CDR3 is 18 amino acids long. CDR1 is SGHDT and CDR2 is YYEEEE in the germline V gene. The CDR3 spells CASSLGLGWAGSSYEQFF. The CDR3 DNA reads TGTGCCAGCAGCTTGGGTCTCGGGTGGGCAGGAAGCTCCTACGAGCAGTTCTTC.

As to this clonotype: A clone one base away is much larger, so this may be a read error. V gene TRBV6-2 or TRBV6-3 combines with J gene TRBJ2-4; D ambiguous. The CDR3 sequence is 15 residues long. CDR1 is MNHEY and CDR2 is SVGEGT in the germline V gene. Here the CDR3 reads CASSQRTIAGHEQDF. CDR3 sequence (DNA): TGTGCCAGCAGTCAACGGACGATCGCCGGCCACGAGCAGGACTTC.

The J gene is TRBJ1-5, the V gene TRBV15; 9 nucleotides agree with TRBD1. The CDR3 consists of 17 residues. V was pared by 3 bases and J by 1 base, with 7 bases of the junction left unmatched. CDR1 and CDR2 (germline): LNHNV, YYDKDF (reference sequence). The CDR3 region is CATSRGQGEISNQPQHF. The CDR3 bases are TGTGCCACCAGCAGGGGACAGGGAGAAATCAGCAATCAGCCCCAGCATTTT.

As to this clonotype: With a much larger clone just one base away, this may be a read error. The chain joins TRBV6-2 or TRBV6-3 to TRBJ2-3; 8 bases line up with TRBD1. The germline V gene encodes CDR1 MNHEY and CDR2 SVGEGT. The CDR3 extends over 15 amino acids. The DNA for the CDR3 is TGTGCCAGCAGAACAGGGGGACAGAACACAGATATGCAGTATTTT. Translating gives CASRTGGQNTDMQYF.

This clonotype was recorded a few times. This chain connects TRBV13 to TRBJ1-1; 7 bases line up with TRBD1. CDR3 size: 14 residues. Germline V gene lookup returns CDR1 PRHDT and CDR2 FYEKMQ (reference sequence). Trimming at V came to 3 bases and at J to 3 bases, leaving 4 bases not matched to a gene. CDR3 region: CASSLTGPYTEAFF. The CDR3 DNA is TGTGCCAGCAGCTTGACAGGGCCCTACACTGAAGCTTTCTTT.

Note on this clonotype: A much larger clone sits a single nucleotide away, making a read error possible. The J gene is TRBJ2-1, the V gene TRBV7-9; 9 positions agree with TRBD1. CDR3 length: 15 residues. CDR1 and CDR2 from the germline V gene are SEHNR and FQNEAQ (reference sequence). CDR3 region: CVSSSGTGFYNEQFF. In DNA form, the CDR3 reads TGTGTCAGCAGCTCCGGGACAGGGTTCTACAATGAGCAGTTCTTC.

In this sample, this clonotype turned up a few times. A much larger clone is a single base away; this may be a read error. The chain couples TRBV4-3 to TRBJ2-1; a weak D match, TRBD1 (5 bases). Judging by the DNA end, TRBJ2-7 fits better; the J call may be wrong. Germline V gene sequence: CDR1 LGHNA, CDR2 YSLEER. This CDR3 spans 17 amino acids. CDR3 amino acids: CASSQDTIRGSYNEQYF. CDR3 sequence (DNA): TGCGCCAGCAGCCAAGATACAATTAGGGGCTCCTACAATGAGCAGTACTTC.

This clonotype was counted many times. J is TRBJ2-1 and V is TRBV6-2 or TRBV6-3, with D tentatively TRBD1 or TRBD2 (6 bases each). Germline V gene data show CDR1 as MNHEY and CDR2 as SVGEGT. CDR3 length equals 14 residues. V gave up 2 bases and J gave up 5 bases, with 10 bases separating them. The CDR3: CASSYVGGHNEQFF. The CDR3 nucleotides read TGTGCCAGCAGTTACGTCGGGGGCCACAATGAGCAGTTCTTC.

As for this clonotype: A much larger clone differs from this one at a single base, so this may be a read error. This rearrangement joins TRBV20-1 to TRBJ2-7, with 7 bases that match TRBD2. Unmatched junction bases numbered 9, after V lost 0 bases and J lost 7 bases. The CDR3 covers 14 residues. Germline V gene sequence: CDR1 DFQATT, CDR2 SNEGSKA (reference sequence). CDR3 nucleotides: TGCAGTGCTAGAGAGGGAAAGGGAGGGAGGGAGCAGTACTTC. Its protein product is CSAREGKGGREQYF.

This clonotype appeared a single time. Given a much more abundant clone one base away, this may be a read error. CDR3 residues: CSARRDRASYEQHF. CDR3 sequence (DNA): TGCAGTGCTAGGAGGGACAGGGCCTCCTACGAGCAGCACTTC. This chain links TRBV20-1 with TRBJ2-7; 9 bases match TRBD1. Germline CDR1 reads DFQATT; CDR2 reads SNEGSKA (reference sequence). The CDR3 is 14 amino acids.

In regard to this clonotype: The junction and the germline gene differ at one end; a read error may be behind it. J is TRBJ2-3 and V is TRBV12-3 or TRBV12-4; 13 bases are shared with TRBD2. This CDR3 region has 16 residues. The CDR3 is CASSSRLAGGADAQYF. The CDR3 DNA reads TGTGCCAGCAGTTCTAGACTAGCGGGGGGCGCAGATGCGCAGTATTTT.

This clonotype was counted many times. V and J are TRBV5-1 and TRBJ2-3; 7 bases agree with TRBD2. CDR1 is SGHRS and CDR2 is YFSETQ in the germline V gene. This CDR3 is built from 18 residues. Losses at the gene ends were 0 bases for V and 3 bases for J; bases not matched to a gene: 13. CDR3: CASSLESSGGGITDTQYF. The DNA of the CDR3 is TGCGCCAGCAGCTTGGAGTCGTCGGGCGGGGGAATTACAGATACGCAGTATTTT.